The 18 T cell receptor beta chains below all came from one sample that was sequenced in a study of early T cells in non-severe SARS-CoV-2 infection. TCRdb reprocessed the 5' RACE reads with MiXCR, giving one entry per CDR3 protein. This sample has over 50,000 distinct CDR3 sequences; 10% to 15% occur once, and the top ten carry around 2.8%. Material: whole blood. The receptors come from an adult who was a healthcare worker with PCR-confirmed SARS-CoV-2 infection or an uninfected control (not recorded which).

The table lists this clonotype with many counts. The V gene is TRBV27, the J gene TRBJ1-2; TRBD1 matches 8 bases. CDR3 length: 15 amino acids. Germline values: CDR1 MNHEY, CDR2 SMNVEV (reference sequence). V lost 4 bases to trimming and J lost 4 bases; unmatched junction nucleotides: 8. This chain's CDR3 is CASSSRQGRSYGYTF. CDR3 bases: TGTGCCAGCAGTTCCCGACAGGGGAGATCCTATGGCTACACCTTC.

There are many counts of this clonotype. The chain combines TRBV3-1 with TRBJ1-5; D gene unclear. Trimming left V 4 bases short and J 6 bases short, with 16 bases between. Per the germline V gene, CDR1 is LGHDT and CDR2 is YNNKEL (reference sequence). The length of the CDR3 is 15 residues. The CDR3 loop reads CASSPVSGGVQPQHF. The CDR3 DNA sequence: TGTGCCAGCAGCCCCGTGTCTGGAGGTGTTCAGCCCCAGCATTTT.

This clonotype has at least ten counts. J is TRBJ2-5 and V is TRBV20-1; D gene ambiguous. Trimming removed 1 base from V and 1 base from J, with 7 bases in between. CDR1 DFQATT and CDR2 SNEGSKA come from the germline V gene (reference sequence). There are 13 residues in the CDR3. CDR3 nucleotide sequence: TGCAGTGCTAGAGTAACAGCCCAAGAGACCCAGTACTTC. Translation gives CSARVTAQETQYF.

This clonotype showed up many times. CDR3 residues: CASSLPGLASNEQFF. In DNA form, the CDR3 reads TGTGCCAGCAGCTTACCCGGACTAGCCTCCAATGAGCAGTTCTTC. The rearrangement uses TRBV7-8 and TRBJ2-1; 8 bases map to TRBD2. The trim removed 2 bases at V and 6 bases at J, leaving 6 bases unmatched. The CDR3 covers 15 residues. Germline V gives CDR1 SGHVS, CDR2 FQNEAQ.

Only a few counts were recorded for this clonotype. The genes are TRBV28 and TRBJ1-2; D uncertain. The ends were cut back, 4 bases at V and 8 bases at J, with 14 bases in the middle. This CDR3 comprises 13 residues. Germline CDR1 MDHEN, CDR2 SYDVKM. Here the CDR3 DNA reads TGTGCCAGCAGTTCCGGGTTATCGGGAGGCTACACCTTC. Its protein product is CASSSGLSGGYTF.

J is TRBJ2-7 and V is TRBV29-1; 11 nucleotides line up with TRBD1. The germline CDR1 and CDR2 sequences are SQVTM and ANQGSEA. The CDR3 contains 15 residues. Trimming cost V 5 bases and J 4 bases; bases outside gene matches: 10. This chain's CDR3 is CSVQSGTGGIYEQYF. DNA for the CDR3: TGCAGCGTTCAATCCGGGACAGGGGGTATATACGAGCAGTACTTC.

The chain carries TRBV20-1 and TRBJ1-3; TRBD1 is a possible D gene (5 bases). Germline V lookup: CDR1 DFQATT, CDR2 SNEGSKA (reference sequence). The ends were cut back, 4 bases at V and 6 bases at J, with 19 bases in the middle. CDR3 size: 15 residues. In DNA, the CDR3 is TGCAGTGCTACGACAGACCGTCGAACTGAAAACACCATATATTTT. Protein product: CSATTDRRTENTIYF.

This rearrangement joins TRBV6-5 to TRBJ1-2; 10 nucleotides align to TRBD1. Germline trimming cut 4 bases from V and 6 bases from J; bases unmatched to any gene: 8. The CDR3 has 15 amino acids. Looked up from germline, CDR1 is MNHEY and CDR2 is SVGAGI. The CDR3 here is CASSWATGGGDGYTF. In DNA, the CDR3 is TGTGCCAGCAGTTGGGCGACAGGGGGCGGAGATGGCTACACCTTC.

This clonotype was counted a few times. This sequence joins TRBV7-8 and TRBJ2-1, with 9 bases identical to TRBD2. The V gene end was trimmed by 1 base and the J gene end by 8 bases; junction bases not matched to a gene: 12. The germline CDR1 and CDR2 sequences are SGHVS and FQNEAQ. CDR3 length equals 17 residues. CDR3 in DNA: TGTGCCAGCAGCTTAGTTACCCGGCGGGAGGGCCGAGATGAGCAGTTCTTC. It specifies CASSLVTRREGRDEQFF.

The sample holds many counts of this clonotype. The gene calls are TRBV7-9 and TRBJ2-1; either TRBD1 or TRBD2 may supply D (5 bases each). This CDR3 is 15 amino acids long. Germline loops: CDR1 SEHNR, CDR2 FQNEAQ (reference sequence). V lost 5 bases to trimming and J lost 0 bases, with 11 bases between them. CDR3 residues: CASSEGPSSYNEQFF. DNA for the CDR3: TGTGCCAGCAGCGAGGGGCCAAGCTCCTACAATGAGCAGTTCTTC.

The chain couples TRBV15 to TRBJ2-2; D possibly corresponds to TRBD1 (6 bases). The CDR3 is 16 amino acids. Between the trimmed V and J ends, which lost 0 bases and 1 base, there was a span of 9 bases. The germline V gene encodes CDR1 LNHNV and CDR2 YYDKDF (reference sequence). CDR3 residues: CATSREAGVNTGELFF. CDR3 DNA sequence: TGTGCCACCAGCAGAGAAGCAGGGGTGAACACCGGGGAGCTGTTTTTT.

The J gene is TRBJ1-2, the V gene TRBV29-1; 9 bases are shared with TRBD1. The CDR3 covers 16 residues. Germline V gene sequence: CDR1 SQVTM, CDR2 ANQGSEA. J was trimmed by 1 base and V by 1 base; bases with no gene match: 7. CDR3 amino acids: CSVEVQGAVVNYGYTF. For the CDR3, the DNA is TGCAGCGTTGAAGTACAGGGGGCAGTAGTTAACTATGGCTACACCTTC.

This chain links TRBV20-1 with TRBJ2-5; D is uncertain. Trimming pared 1 base from V and 2 bases from J, leaving 8 bases between. Germline values: CDR1 DFQATT, CDR2 SNEGSKA (reference sequence). The CDR3 totals 13 residues. The CDR3 DNA reads TGCAGTGCTAGAGGGAGCCCTCAAGAGACCCAGTACTTC. Residues: CSARGSPQETQYF.

V gene TRBV2 combines with J gene TRBJ1-5; 8 nucleotides agree with TRBD1. V lost 9 bases and J lost 2; bases outside the gene matches: 6. This CDR3 comprises 14 residues. Germline lookup yields CDR1 SNHLY and CDR2 FYNNEI. The CDR3, as DNA: TGTGCCAGTCACGGACAGGGCGGCAATCAGCCCCAGCATTTT. Amino acid sequence: CASHGQGGNQPQHF.

The V gene is TRBV12-3 or TRBV12-4, the J gene TRBJ1-3; D call uncertain. V was trimmed by 2 bases and J by 4 bases, leaving 3 bases between them. The CDR3 is 12 amino acids. The CDR3 loop reads CASSLSGNTIYF. The CDR3 DNA is TGTGCCAGCAGTTTATCCGGAAACACCATATATTTT.

This clonotype was observed many times. The chain uses TRBV12-3 or TRBV12-4 and TRBJ2-1; D possibly matches TRBD1 or TRBD2 (6 bases each). V lost 3 bases and J lost 8, with 14 bases in between. The CDR3 has 14 residues. The CDR3 loop reads CASSFPGATHEQFF. DNA of the CDR3: TGTGCCAGCAGTTTCCCGGGGGCAACTCATGAGCAGTTCTTC.

This clonotype has ten or more counts. The chain combines TRBV18 with TRBJ1-1, with D tentatively TRBD1 (6 bases). Germline lookup yields CDR1 KGHSH and CDR2 LQKENI. This CDR3 is 15 amino acids long. Trimming shortened V by 3 bases and J by 1 base, and 12 bases separated the two germline ends. DNA of the CDR3: TGTGCCAGCTCACCGGCAGGGGCTAGGAACACTGAAGCTTTCTTT. Translation gives CASSPAGARNTEAFF.

This chain links TRBV20-1 with TRBJ2-3, with D hard to call. Germline V CDR1 and CDR2: DFQATT, SNEGSKA (reference sequence). V was clipped by 1 base and J by 6 bases, with 14 bases between them. The CDR3 runs 14 residues. This CDR3 reads CSARVVVKADTQYF. CDR3 nucleotides: TGCAGTGCTAGAGTAGTAGTTAAAGCGGATACGCAGTATTTT.